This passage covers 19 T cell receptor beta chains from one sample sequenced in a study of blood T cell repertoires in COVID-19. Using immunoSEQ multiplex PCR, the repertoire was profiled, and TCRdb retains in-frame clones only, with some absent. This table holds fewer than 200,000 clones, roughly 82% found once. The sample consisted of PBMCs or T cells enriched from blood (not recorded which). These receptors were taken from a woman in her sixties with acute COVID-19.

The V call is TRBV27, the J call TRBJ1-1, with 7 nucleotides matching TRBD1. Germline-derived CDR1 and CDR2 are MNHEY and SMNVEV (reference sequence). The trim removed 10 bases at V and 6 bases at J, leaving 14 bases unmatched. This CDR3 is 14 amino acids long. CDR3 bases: TGTGCCACCAGGCAGGGGGAGGCCGTCCCTGAAGCTTTCTTT. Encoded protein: CATRQGEAVPEAFF.

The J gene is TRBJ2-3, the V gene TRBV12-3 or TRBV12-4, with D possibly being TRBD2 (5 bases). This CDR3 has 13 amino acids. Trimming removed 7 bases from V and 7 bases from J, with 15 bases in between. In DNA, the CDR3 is TGTGCCAGCAACGCGGGTGGCCTGAATACGCAGTATTTT. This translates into CASNAGGLNTQYF.

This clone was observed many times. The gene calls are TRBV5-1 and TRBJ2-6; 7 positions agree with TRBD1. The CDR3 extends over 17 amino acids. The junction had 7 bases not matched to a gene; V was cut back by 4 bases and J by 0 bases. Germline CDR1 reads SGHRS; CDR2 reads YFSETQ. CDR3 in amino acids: CASSTTGNPSGANVLTF. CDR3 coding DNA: TGCGCCAGCAGCACGACAGGGAACCCCTCTGGGGCCAACGTCCTGACTTTC.

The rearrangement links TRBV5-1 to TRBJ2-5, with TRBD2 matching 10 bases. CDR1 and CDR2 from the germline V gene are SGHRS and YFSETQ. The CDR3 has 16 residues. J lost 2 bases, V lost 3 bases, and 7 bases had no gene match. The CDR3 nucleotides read TGCGCCAGCAGCTCTCGCGGACTAGCGGTTCAAGAGACCCAGTACTTC. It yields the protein CASSSRGLAVQETQYF. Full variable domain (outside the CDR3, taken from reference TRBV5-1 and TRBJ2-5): KAGVTQTPRYLIKTRGQQVTLSCSPISGHRSVSWYQQTPGQGLQFLFEYFSETQRNKGNFPGRFSGRQFSNSRSEMNVSTLELGDSALYLCASSSRGLAVQETQYFGPGTRLLVL.

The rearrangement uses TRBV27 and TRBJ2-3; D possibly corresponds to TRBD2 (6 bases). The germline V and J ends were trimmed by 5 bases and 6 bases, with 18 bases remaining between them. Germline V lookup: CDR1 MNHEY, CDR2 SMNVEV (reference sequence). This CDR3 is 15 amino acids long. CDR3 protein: CASSPWDVRGDTQYF. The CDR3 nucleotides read TGTGCCAGCAGTCCATGGGACGTCCGGGGGGATACGCAGTATTTT.

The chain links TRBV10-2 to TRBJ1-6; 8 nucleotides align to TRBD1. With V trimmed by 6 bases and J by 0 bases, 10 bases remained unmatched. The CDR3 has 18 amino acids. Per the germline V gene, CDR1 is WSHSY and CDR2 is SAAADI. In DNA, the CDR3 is TGCGCCAGCAGCGAAATTTCAGGGGGCAGCTCCTATAATTCACCCCTCCACTTT. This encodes CASSEISGGSSYNSPLHF.

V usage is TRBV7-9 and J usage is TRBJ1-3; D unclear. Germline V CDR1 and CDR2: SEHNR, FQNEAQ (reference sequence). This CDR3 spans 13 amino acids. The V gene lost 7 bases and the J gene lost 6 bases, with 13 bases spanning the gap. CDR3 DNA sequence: TGTGCCAGCACCACATGGGAGACAAACACCATATATTTT. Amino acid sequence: CASTTWETNTIYF.

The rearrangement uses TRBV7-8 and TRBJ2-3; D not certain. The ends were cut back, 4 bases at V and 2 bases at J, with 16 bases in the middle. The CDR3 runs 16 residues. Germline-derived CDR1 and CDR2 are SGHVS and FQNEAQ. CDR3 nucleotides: TGTGCCAGCAGCTGGTGGGTGAGGAGCTACACAGATACGCAGTATTTT. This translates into CASSWWVRSYTDTQYF.

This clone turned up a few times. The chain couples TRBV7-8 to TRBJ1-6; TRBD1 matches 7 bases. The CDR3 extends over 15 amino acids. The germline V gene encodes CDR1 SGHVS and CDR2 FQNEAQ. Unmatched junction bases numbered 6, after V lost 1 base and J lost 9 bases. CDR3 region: CASSLVKGAVSPLHF. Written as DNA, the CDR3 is TGTGCCAGCAGCTTAGTCAAGGGGGCGGTTTCACCCCTCCACTTT.

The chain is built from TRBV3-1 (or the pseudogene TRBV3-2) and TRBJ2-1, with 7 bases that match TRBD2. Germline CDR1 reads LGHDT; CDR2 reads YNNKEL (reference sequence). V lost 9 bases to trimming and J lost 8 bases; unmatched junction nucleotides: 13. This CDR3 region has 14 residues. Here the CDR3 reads CARILRLAADEQFF. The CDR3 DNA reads TGTGCCAGAATTCTCCGACTAGCTGCAGATGAGCAGTTCTTC.

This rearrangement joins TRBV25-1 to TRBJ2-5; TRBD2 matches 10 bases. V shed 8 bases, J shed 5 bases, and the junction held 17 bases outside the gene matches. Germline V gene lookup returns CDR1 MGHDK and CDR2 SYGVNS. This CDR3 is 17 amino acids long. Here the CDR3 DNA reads TGTGCCAGCGGGCGGGCTAGCGGGAGTAACGGGGTTGAGACCCAGTACTTC. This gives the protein CASGRASGSNGVETQYF. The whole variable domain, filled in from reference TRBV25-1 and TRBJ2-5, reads EADIYQTPRYLVIGTGKKITLECSQTMGHDKMYWYQQDPGMELHLIHYSYGVNSTEKGDLSSESTVSRIRTEHFPLTLESARPSHTSQYLCASGRASGSNGVETQYFGPGTRLLVL.

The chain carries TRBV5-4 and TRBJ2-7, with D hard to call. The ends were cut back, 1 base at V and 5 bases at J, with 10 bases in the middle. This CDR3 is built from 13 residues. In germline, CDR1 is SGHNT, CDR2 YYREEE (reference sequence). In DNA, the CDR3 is TGTGCCAGCAGCTTGATAACATCCCACGAGCAGTACTTC. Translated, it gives CASSLITSHEQYF.

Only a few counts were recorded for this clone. CDR3 DNA sequence: TGTGCCAGCAGCGCCCGACAGGGGGCTGCCCGTGACGAGCAGTACTTC. It encodes CASSARQGAARDEQYF. The chain recombines TRBV7-2 with TRBJ2-7; 10 nucleotides agree with TRBD1. The CDR3 sequence is 16 residues long. The germline V gene has CDR1 SGHTA and CDR2 FQGNSA. Trimming cost V 5 bases and J 5 bases; bases outside gene matches: 12.

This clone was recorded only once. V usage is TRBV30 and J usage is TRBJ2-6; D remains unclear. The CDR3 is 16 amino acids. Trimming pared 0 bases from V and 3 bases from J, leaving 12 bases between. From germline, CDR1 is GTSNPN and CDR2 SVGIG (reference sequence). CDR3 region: CAWSVYVLGGANVLTF. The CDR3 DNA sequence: TGTGCCTGGAGTGTATACGTGCTAGGTGGGGCCAACGTCCTGACTTTC.

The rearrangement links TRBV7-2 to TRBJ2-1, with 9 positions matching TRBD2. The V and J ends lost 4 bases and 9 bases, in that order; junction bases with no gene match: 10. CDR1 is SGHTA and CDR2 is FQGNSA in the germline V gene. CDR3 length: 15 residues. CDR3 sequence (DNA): TGTGCCAGCAGCTCGACTAGCGGACTGTTCGGTGAGCAGTTCTTC. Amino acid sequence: CASSSTSGLFGEQFF.

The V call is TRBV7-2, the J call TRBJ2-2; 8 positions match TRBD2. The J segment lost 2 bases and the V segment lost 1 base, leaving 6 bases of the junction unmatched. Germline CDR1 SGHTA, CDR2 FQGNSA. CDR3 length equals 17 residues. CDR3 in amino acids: CASSLGLAGINTGELFF. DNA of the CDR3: TGTGCCAGCAGCTTAGGGCTAGCGGGCATAAACACCGGGGAGCTGTTTTTT.

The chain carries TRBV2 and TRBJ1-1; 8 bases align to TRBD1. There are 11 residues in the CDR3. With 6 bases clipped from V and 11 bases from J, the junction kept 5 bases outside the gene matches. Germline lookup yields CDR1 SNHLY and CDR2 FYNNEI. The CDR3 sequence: CASRKTGGAFF. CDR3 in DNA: TGTGCCAGCAGGAAAACAGGGGGGGCTTTCTTT. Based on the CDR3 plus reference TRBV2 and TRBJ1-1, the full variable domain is EPEVTQTPSHQVTQMGQEVILRCVPISNHLYFYWYRQILGQKVEFLVSFYNNEISEKSEIFDDQFSVERPDGSNFTLKIRSTKLEDSAMYFCASRKTGGAFFGQGTRLTVV.

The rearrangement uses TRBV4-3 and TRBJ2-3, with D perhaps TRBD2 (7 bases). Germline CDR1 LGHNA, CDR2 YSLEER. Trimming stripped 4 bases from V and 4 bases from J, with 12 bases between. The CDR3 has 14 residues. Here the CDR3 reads CASSPAGAPDTQYF. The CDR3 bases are TGCGCCAGCAGCCCGGCGGGGGCCCCAGATACGCAGTATTTT.

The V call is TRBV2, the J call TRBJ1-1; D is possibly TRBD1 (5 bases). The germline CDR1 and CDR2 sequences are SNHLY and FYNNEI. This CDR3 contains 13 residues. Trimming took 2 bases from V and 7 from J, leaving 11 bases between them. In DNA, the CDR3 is TGTGCCAGCAGTGAAATTATCGGGGGTGAAGCTTTCTTT. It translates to CASSEIIGGEAFF.